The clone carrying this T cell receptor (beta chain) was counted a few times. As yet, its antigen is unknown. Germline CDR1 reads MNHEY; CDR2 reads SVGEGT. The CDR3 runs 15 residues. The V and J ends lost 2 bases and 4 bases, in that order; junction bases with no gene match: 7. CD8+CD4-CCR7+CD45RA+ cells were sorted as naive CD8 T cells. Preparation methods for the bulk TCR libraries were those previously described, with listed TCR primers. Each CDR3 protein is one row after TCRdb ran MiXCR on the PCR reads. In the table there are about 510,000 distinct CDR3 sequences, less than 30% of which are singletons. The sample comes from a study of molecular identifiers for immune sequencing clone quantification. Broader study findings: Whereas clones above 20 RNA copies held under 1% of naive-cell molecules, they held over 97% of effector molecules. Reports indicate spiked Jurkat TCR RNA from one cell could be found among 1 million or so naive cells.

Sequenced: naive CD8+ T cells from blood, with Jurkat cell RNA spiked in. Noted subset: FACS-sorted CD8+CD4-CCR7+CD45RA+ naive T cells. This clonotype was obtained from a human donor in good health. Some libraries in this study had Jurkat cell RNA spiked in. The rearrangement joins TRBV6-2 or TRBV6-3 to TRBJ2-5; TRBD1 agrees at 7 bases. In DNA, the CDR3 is TGTGCCAGCAGTTACGCACGACAGGGACCAGAGACCCAGTACTTC. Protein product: CASSYARQGPETQYF.